The clone carrying this TCR beta chain was recorded only once. The sample is drawn from a study of blood T cell repertoires in COVID-19. Study overall: Nucleic acid was either cDNA or gDNA, and it came from T cells, B-cell-depleted T cells, or PBMCs.

As originally analysed: Nucleated cell counts were estimated from reference gene primer amplification. Assay: immunoSEQ multiplex PCR; the TCRdb copy retains only in-frame clones and omits some. That table gives V, J and clone size, and the DNA gave D and trimming. Among about 78,000 clones, around four fifths were seen once, and the ten largest hold 7.5% to 10%. This CDR3 is built from 14 residues. Trimming took 0 bases from V and 8 from J, leaving 11 bases between them. Germline CDR1 and CDR2: LNHNV and YYDKDF (reference sequence). The sample consisted of peripheral blood. J is TRBJ2-4 and V is TRBV15, with D maybe TRBD1 (7 bases). The clonotype comes from a human donor in a cohort sampled during active COVID-19. The CDR3 loop is CATSRDPRGDIQYF. The CDR3 DNA sequence: TGTGCCACCAGCAGAGATCCCAGGGGGGACATTCAGTACTTC.